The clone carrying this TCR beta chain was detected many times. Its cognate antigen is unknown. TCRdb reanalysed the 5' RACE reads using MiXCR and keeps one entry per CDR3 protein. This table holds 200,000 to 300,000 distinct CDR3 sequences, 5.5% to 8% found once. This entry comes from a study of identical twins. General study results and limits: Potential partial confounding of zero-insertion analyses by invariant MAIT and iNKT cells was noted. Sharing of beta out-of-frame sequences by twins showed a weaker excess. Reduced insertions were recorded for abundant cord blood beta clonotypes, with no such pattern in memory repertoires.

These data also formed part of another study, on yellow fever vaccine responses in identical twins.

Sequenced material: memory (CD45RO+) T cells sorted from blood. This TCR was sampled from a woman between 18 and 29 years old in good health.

This CDR3 reads CASRKETGVYEQYF. The CDR3, as DNA: TGTGCCAGCAGGAAAGAGACAGGCGTGTACGAGCAGTACTTC. This chain joins TRBV27 and TRBJ2-7; D possibly corresponds to TRBD1 (6 bases). The V end lost 6 bases, the J end lost 4 bases, and 16 bases lay between the germline ends. Germline values: CDR1 MNHEY, CDR2 SMNVEV (reference sequence). The length of the CDR3 is 14 residues.